This T cell receptor beta chain was found in a study of human T cells and chemical hapten exposure (dated by TCRdb to 2020 to 2023). Study-level background: For sensitization, 2% DPC in acetone was applied to a roughly 2 cm by roughly 2 cm area of upper inner arm skin. Throughout the approximately 25-week study period, patients were also given weekly therapeutic DPC doses on the scalp. Patch tests used Finn chambers with 0.01% DPC on the upper back, scored after 6 days by International Contact Dermatitis Research Group standards. Alopecia areata with under or over 50% scalp involvement, alopecia totalis and alopecia universalis were represented in the patient cohort, which was mostly female. Libraries were combined into a pool for sequencing, and differences in TCR yield between samples came mainly from small differences in library volumes within the pool. The study tracked peripheral blood TCR repertoire changes in vivo during primary and secondary sensitization to the hapten diphenylcyclopropenone (DPC) in alopecia patients. Blood was sampled from patients pre-sensitization (week 0) and at 2, 6 and about 24 weeks after DPC sensitization. About 30 alopecia patients provided blood for TCR sequencing at one to four time points (pre-sensitization, 2, 6 and 24 weeks).

Libraries were built with RACE. The listed sequencing device is NextSeq 500. Library preparation attached unique molecular identifiers to individual cDNA molecules for quantitative, reproducible TCR counting. For every blood RNA sample, sequencing covered both the TCR alpha and TCR beta chains. The original methods were these. A median of around 96,000 TCRs per sample was observed, with a range of about 20,000 to 750,000. V, J and CDR3 annotation of the TCR reads was performed with the Decombinator software suite. For PS versus PT1 abundance plots, all samples were subsampled to the same number of TCRs (28,000). TCRs were defined as expanded if absent before sensitization and observed at least eight times at the 2-week time point. TCRdb reanalyzed the raw reads on its own, using fastp at Q25 for trimming and MiXCR for clone calling, and kept in-frame beta chains. Rows with one shared CDR3 protein collapse into an entry with the most common genes and DNA. In this record, the V and J calls reflect TCRdb's handling and not the investigators' own analysis. Counted in this sample were about 350,000 distinct CDR3 sequences; 4.5% to 7% of them appeared once. The ten largest clones capture over 6.5% of the sample.

The germline V gene sets CDR1 to SNHLY and CDR2 to FYNNEI. The CDR3 has 16 amino acids, counting the end cysteine and phenylalanine. The only DNA kept is the CDR3, 48 bases in frame from the first base. The V and J ends are trimmed by 3 bases and 4 bases, leaving 18 bases between them. This clonotype was detected a few times. No antigen is known for it. There are no base qualities to consult, and no much larger clone falls within one base. Sample time point, as interpreted from the label and publication: pre-sensitization, week 0. The treatment or condition label, read with the paper, signifies: therapeutic diphenylcyclopropenone sensitization with weekly scalp DPC. At every patch-test visit, the blood draw took place before the patch test was put on. Eligible patients were aged 18 to 70, diagnosed with alopecia, deemed suitable for DPC therapy, and excluded if pregnant. Unfractionated whole blood was collected in Tempus Blood RNA tubes, and total RNA was extracted from that blood.

The full study reports these points: All patients had alopecia, a presumed autoimmune disease, so their immune response might differ from that of healthy individuals. No change with DPC sensitization was found in the number of TCRs above 1 in 1000 frequency, and no evidence of global repertoire structure alterations was found. The number of PT1 expanded TCRs positively correlated with patch test score, significant at thresholds 8, 16 and 32 but not 4. Expanded TCRs formed significantly more large CDR3 similarity clusters than pre-sensitization or healthy control sets, consistent with antigen-driven responses. Repeated subsampling changed both the strength of the expansion versus patch-test correlation and the threshold at which the correlation became significant.

The rearranged segments are TRBV2 and TRBJ1-2; perhaps TRBD1 is the D gene, with 5 bases matching. This clonotype originated in a woman aged 18-29 years with alopecia areata. Some clones in this sample may be carry-over from other donors' samples. The specimen comprised whole blood, sampled in connection with sensitization to the hapten diphenylcyclopropenone (DPC). The CDR3 reads CASSEGTPGPVYGYTF. The sequenced DNA is TGTGCCAGCAGTGAGGGGACTCCGGGGCCAGTCTATGGCTACACCTTC.